This T cell receptor beta chain comes out of a study of T cells in Graves' hyperthyroidism and ophthalmopathy. Amplified regions were TCR beta CDR3 sequences from RNA transcripts. A set of HTBI primers served as the primers for a first-round RT-PCR of the TCR CDR3. TCRdb recomputed calls from the multiplex PCR reads with MiXCR, one row per CDR3 protein. In the table there are 330,000 or so distinct CDR3 sequences, about a sixth of which are singletons. The germline CDR1 and CDR2 sequences are MNHEY and SVGEGT. Trimming stripped 6 bases from V and 4 bases from J, with 12 bases between. CDR3 length: 13 residues. PBMCs stemmed from more than 7.5 ml fresh peripheral blood.

Sequencing was done on a sample of blood. This clonotype was sampled from a woman aged 40 to 55 with Graves' ophthalmopathy. The chain is built from TRBV6-2 or TRBV6-3 and TRBJ1-2; D unclear. The CDR3 protein is CASSMGSSYGYTF. The CDR3 coding sequence is TGTGCCAGCAGCATGGGATCTAGCTATGGCTACACCTTC.